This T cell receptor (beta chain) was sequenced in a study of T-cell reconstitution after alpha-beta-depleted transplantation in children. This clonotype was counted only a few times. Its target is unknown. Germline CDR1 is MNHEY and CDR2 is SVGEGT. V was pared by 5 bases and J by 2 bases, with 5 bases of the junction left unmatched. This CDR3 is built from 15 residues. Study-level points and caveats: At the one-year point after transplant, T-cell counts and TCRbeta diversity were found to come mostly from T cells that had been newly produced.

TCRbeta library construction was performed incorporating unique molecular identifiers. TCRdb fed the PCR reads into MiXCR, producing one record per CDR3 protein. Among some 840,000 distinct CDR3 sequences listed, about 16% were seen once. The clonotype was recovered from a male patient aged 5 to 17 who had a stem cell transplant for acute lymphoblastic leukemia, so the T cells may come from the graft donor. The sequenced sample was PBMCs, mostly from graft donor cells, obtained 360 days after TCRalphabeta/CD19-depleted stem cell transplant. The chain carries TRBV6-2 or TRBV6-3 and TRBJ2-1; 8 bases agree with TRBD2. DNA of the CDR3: TGTGCCAGCAGTCCCGCCGGGAGGGCCTACAATGAGCAGTTCTTC. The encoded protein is CASSPAGRAYNEQFF.